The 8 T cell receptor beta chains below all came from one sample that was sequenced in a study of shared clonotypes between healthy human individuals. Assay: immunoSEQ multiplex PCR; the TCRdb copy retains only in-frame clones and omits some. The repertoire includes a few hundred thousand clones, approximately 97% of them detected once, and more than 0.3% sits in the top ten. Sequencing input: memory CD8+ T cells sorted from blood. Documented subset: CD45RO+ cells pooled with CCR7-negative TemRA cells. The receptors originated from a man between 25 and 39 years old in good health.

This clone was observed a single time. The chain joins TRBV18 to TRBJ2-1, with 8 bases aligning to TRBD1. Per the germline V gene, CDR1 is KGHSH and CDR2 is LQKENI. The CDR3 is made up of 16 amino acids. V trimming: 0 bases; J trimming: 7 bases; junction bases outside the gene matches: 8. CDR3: CASSPPGQAFRNEQFF. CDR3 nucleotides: TGTGCCAGCTCACCACCGGGACAGGCCTTTAGGAATGAGCAGTTCTTC. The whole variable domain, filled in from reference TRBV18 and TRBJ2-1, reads NAGVMQNPRHLVRRRGQEARLRCSPMKGHSHVYWYRQLPEEGLKFMVYLQKENIIDESGMPKERFSAEFPKEGPSILRIQQVVRGDSAAYFCASSPPGQAFRNEQFFGPGTRLTVL.

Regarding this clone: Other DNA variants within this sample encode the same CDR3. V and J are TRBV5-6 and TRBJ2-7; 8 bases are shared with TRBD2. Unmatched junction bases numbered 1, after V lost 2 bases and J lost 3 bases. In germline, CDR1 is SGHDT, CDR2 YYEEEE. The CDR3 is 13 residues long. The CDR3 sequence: CASSFSGSYEQYF. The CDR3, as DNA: TGTGCCAGCAGCTTCAGCGGGAGCTACGAGCAGTACTTC.

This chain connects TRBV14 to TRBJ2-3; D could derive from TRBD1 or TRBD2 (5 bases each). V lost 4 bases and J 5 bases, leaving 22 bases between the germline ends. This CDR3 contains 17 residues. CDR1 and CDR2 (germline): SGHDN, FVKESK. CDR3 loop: CASSRERGGTIVDTQYF. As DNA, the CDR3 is TGTGCCAGCAGCCGAGAGAGGGGCGGAACCATTGTAGATACGCAGTATTTT.

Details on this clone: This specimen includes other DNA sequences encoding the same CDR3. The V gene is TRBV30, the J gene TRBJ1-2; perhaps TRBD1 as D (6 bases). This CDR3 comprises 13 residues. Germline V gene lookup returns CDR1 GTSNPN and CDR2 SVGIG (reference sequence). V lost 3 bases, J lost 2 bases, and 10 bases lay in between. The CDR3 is CAWSPGGNYGYTF. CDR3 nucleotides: TGTGCCTGGAGCCCGGGGGGCAACTATGGCTACACCTTC.

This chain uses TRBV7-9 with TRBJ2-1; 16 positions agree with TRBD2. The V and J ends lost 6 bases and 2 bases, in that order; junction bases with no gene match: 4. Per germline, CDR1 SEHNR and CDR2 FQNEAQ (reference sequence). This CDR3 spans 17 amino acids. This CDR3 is CASRTGTSGRAYNEQFF. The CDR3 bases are TGTGCCAGCAGAACCGGGACTAGCGGGAGGGCCTACAATGAGCAGTTCTTC.

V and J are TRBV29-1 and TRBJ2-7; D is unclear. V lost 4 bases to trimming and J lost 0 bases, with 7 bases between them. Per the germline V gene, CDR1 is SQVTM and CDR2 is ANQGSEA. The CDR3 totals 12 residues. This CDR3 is CSVVASSYEQYF. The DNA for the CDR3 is TGCAGCGTTGTGGCTAGCTCCTACGAGCAGTACTTC.

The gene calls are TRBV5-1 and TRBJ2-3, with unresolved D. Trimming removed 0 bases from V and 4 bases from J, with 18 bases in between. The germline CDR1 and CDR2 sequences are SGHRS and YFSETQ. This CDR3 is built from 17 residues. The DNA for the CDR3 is TGCGCCAGCAGCTTGGGTGGCCCGAGCCCCCCCCCAGATACGCAGTATTTT. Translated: CASSLGGPSPPPDTQYF.

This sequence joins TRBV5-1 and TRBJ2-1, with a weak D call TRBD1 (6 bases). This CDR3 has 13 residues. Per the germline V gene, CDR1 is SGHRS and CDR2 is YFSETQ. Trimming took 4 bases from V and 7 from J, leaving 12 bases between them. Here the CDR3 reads CASSQRTENEQFF. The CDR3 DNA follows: TGCGCCAGCAGCCAAAGGACAGAAAATGAGCAGTTCTTC. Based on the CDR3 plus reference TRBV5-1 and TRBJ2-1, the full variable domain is KAGVTQTPRYLIKTRGQQVTLSCSPISGHRSVSWYQQTPGQGLQFLFEYFSETQRNKGNFPGRFSGRQFSNSRSEMNVSTLELGDSALYLCASSQRTENEQFFGPGTRLTVL.